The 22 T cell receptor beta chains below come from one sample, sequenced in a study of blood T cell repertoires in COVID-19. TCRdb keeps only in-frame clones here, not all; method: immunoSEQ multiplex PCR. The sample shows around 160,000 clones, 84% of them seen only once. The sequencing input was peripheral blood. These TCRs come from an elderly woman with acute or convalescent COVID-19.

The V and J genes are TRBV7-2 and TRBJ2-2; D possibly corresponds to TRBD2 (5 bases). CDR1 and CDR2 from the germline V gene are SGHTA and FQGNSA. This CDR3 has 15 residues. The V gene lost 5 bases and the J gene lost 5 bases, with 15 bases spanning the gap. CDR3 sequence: CASSLWASGTGELFF. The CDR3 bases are TGTGCCAGCAGCCTCTGGGCCTCGGGAACCGGGGAGCTGTTTTTT.

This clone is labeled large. For the CDR3, the DNA is TGTGCCAGCATGGCAGACACTGAAGCTTTCTTT. This codes for CASMADTEAFF. This chain joins TRBV7-2 and TRBJ1-1; no clear D gene. Germline assignment: CDR1 SGHTA and CDR2 FQGNSA. V lost 7 bases, J lost 3 bases, and 6 bases lay in between. The CDR3 loop spans 11 amino acids.

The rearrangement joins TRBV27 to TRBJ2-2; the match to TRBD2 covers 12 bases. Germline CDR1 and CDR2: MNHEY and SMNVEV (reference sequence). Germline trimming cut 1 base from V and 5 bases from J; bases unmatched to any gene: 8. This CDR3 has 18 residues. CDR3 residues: CASSLFGTSGFRTGELFF. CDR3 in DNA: TGTGCCAGCAGTTTATTTGGGACTAGCGGGTTTAGAACCGGGGAGCTGTTTTTT.

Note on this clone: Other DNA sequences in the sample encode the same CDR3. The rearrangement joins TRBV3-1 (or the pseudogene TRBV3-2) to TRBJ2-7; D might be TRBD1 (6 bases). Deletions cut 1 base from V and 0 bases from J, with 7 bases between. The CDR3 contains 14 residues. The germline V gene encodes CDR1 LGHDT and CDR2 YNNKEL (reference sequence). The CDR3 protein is CASSQGTVSYEQYF. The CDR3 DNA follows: TGTGCCAGCAGCCAAGGGACAGTCTCCTACGAGCAGTACTTC.

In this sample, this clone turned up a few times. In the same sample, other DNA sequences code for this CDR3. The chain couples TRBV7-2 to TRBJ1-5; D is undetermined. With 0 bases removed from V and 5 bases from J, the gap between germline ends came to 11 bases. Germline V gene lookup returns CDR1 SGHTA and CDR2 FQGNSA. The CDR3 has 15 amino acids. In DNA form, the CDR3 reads TGTGCCAGCAGCTTAGCGACGGGGTCCCATCAGCCCCAGCATTTT. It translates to CASSLATGSHQPQHF.

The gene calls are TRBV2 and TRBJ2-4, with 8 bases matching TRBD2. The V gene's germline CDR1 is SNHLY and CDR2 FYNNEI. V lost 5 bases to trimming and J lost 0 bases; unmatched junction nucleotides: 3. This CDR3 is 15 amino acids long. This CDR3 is CASSTSGIAKNIQYF. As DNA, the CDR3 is TGTGCCAGCAGTACTAGCGGTATAGCCAAAAACATTCAGTACTTC.

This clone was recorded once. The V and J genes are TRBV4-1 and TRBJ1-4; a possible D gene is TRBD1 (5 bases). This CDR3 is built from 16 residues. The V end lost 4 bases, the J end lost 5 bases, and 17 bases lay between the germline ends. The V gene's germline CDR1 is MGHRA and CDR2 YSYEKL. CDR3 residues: CASSPRTTATNEKLFF. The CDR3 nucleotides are TGCGCCAGCAGCCCTCGGACGACAGCTACCAATGAAAAACTGTTTTTT.

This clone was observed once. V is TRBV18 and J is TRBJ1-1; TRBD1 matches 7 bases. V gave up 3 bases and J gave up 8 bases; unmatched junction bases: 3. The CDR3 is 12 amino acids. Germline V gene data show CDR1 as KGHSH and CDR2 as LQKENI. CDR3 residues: CASSPKTGEAFF. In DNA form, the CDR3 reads TGTGCCAGCTCACCTAAGACAGGGGAAGCTTTCTTT.

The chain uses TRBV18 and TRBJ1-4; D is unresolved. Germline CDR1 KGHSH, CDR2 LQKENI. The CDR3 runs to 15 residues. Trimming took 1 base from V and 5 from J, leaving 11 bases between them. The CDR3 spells CASSPRGVENEKLFF. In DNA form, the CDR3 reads TGTGCCAGCTCACCACGCGGGGTCGAGAATGAAAAACTGTTTTTT.

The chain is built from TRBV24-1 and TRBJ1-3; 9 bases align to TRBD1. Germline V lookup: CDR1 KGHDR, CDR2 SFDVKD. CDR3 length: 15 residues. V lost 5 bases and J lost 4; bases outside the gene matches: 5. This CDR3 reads CATSAGTGTGNTIYF. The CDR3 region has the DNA TGTGCCACCAGTGCCGGGACAGGGACGGGAAACACCATATATTTT.

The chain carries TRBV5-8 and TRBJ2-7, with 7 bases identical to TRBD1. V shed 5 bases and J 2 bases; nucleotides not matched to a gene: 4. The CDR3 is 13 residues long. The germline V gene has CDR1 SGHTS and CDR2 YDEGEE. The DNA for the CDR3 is TGTGCCAGCAGTCAAACAGGGGCCTACGAGCAGTACTTC. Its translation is CASSQTGAYEQYF.

CDR3 DNA sequence: TGTGCCAGCTCACAAGGACTAGCGGGAACCGGGGAGCTGTTTTTT. Its translation is CASSQGLAGTGELFF. The chain links TRBV18 to TRBJ2-2, with 12 bases fitting TRBD2. This CDR3 contains 15 residues. CDR1 is KGHSH, CDR2 LQKENI, per germline. The V gene end was trimmed by 4 bases and the J gene end by 5 bases; junction bases not matched to a gene: 2.

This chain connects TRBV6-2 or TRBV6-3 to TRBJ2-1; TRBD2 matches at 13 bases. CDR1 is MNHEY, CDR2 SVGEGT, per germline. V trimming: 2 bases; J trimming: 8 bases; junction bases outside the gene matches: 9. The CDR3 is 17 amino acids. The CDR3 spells CASSYPLAGGPMDEQFF. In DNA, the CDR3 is TGTGCCAGCAGTTACCCACTAGCGGGGGGGCCCATGGATGAGCAGTTCTTC.

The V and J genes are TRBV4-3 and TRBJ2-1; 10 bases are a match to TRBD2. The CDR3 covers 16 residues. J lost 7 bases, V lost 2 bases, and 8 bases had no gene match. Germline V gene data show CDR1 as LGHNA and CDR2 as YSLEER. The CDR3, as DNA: TGCGCCAGCAGCCAATTGAGCGGGGGGGCTTTTAATGAGCAGTTCTTC. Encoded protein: CASSQLSGGAFNEQFF.

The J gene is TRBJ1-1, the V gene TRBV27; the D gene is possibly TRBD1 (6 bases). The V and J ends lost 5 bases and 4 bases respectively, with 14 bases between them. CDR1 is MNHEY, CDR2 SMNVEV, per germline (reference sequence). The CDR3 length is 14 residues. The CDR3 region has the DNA TGTGCCAGCAGTATAACAGGGAGCCTCACTGAAGCTTTCTTT. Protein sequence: CASSITGSLTEAFF.

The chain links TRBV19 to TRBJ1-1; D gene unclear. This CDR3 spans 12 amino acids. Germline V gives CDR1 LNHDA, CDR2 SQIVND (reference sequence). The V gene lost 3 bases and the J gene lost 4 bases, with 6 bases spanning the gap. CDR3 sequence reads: CASSMRATEAFF. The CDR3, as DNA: TGTGCCAGTAGTATGAGGGCCACTGAAGCTTTCTTT.

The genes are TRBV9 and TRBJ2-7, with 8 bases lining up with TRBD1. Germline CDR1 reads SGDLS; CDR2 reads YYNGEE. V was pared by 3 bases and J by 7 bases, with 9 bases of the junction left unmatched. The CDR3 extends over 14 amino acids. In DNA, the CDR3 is TGTGCCAGCAGCGAAAGACAGGGGCCGAGTGAGCAGTACTTC. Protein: CASSERQGPSEQYF.

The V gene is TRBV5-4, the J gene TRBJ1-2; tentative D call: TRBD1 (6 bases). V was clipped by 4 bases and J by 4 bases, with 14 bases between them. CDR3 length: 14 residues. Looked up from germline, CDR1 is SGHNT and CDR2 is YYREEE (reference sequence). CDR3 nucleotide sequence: TGTGCCAGCAGCCCGCAGGGGAGTCCCTATGGCTACACCTTC. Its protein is CASSPQGSPYGYTF.

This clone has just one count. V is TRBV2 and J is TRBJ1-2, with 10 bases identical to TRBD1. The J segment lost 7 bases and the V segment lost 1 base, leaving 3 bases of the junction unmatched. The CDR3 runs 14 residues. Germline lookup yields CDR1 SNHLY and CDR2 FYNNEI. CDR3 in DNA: TGTGCCAGCAGTGAAGTAGGGACAGGGGTTGGCTACACCTTC. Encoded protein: CASSEVGTGVGYTF.

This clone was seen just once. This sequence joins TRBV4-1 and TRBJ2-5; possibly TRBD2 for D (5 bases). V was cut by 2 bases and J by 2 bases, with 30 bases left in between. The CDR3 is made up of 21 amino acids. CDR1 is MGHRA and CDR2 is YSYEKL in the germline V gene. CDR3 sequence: CASSQSVVVVLGLAEQETQYF. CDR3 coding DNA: TGCGCCAGCAGCCAATCGGTCGTGGTCGTTCTCGGTCTAGCAGAACAAGAGACCCAGTACTTC.

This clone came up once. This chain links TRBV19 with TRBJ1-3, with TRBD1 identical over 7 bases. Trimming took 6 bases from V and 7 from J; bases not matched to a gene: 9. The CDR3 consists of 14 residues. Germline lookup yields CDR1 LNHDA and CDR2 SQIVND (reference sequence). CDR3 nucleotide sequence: TGTGCCAGTAGGGCCGGGACAGCATGGAACACCATATATTTT. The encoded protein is CASRAGTAWNTIYF.

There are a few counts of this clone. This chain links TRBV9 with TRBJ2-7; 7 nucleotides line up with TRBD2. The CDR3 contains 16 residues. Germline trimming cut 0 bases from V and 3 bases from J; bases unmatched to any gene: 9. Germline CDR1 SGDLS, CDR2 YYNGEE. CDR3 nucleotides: TGTGCCAGCAGCGTAGGGTCTCTAGCGGTTGGCTACGAGCAGTACTTC. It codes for CASSVGSLAVGYEQYF. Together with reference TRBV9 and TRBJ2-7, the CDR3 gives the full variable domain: DSGVTQTPKHLITATGQRVTLRCSPRSGDLSVYWYQQSLDQGLQFLIQYYNGEERAKGNILERFSAQQFPDLHSELNLSSLELGDSALYFCASSVGSLAVGYEQYFGPGTRLTVT.